This T cell receptor (beta chain) was profiled in a study of T-cell reconstitution after alpha-beta-depleted transplantation in children. The library targeted TCRbeta and was prepared with unique molecular identifiers. TCRdb passed the PCR reads through MiXCR, listing each CDR3 protein once. The table records hundreds of thousands of distinct CDR3 sequences, approximately 15% of them present only once. Germline V gives CDR1 SGHRS, CDR2 YFSETQ. This CDR3 contains 15 residues. The V segment lost 0 bases and the J segment 5 bases; nucleotides outside the gene matches: 4. Findings and limits, study-wide: From newly produced T cells came most of the T-cell counts and diversity one year after transplant.

This clonotype showed up just a few times. Its cognate antigen is unknown. The receptor comes from a male patient younger than 18 who had a stem cell transplant for acute lymphoblastic leukemia, so the T cells may come from the graft donor. The sample was PBMCs, mostly from graft donor cells, taken 360 days after TCRalphabeta/CD19-depleted stem cell transplant. This rearrangement joins TRBV5-1 to TRBJ2-3; 9 bases match TRBD1. The CDR3 region has the DNA TGCGCCAGCAGCTTGGCCCCGGGACAGGGAGATACGCAGTATTTT. Translation: CASSLAPGQGDTQYF. Using reference TRBV5-1 and TRBJ2-3 for the parts outside the CDR3, the full variable domain is KAGVTQTPRYLIKTRGQQVTLSCSPISGHRSVSWYQQTPGQGLQFLFEYFSETQRNKGNFPGRFSGRQFSNSRSEMNVSTLELGDSALYLCASSLAPGQGDTQYFGPGTRLTVL.